This TCR beta chain came from a study of identical twins. The CDR3 is made up of 15 amino acids. Germline V CDR1 and CDR2: KGHDR, SFDVKD. The ends were cut back, 5 bases at V and 0 bases at J, with 13 bases in the middle. The table lists this clonotype with many counts. TCRdb itself ran the 5' RACE reads through MiXCR, one entry per CDR3 protein. The sample holds 200,000 to 250,000 distinct CDR3 sequences, more than 6.5% seen once. The same sample was also used in a study of yellow fever vaccine responses in identical twins.

Material: memory (CD45RO+) T cells sorted from blood. The sequence was collected from a woman younger than 30 in good health. The chain employs TRBV24-1 and TRBJ2-7, with a weak D call TRBD1 (5 bases). The CDR3, as DNA: TGTGCCACCAGTGCCCCATCCGGACACTCCTACGAGCAGTACTTC. The encoded protein is CATSAPSGHSYEQYF.